This TCR beta chain was sequenced for a study of blood T cell repertoires in COVID-19. Whole-study context: There were acute and convalescent COVID-19 samples, and they came from the United States, Italy and Spain. From T cells, B-cell-depleted T cells, or PBMCs came the material, which was cDNA or gDNA.

Original processing methods: It was from reference gene primer amplification that nucleated cell counts were estimated. Data came from immunoSEQ multiplex PCR; TCRdb stores just in-frame clones and leaves some out. Clonal size and the V and J genes are those of that table, whereas D and trimming came from the DNA. The table has about 48,000 clones, roughly four fifths seen once. Sample: peripheral blood. The TCR comes from a man aged 40-50 years with acute or convalescent COVID-19.

CDR3 bases: TGTGCCAGCTCGTCAGGGACAGGGGGCAACTATGGCTACACCTTC. As protein: CASSSGTGGNYGYTF. The chain combines TRBV18 with TRBJ1-2; 12 nucleotides match TRBD1. Germline V gene lookup returns CDR1 KGHSH and CDR2 LQKENI. The CDR3 consists of 15 residues. J gave up 2 bases and V 6 bases, and 4 bases lay outside the gene matches.